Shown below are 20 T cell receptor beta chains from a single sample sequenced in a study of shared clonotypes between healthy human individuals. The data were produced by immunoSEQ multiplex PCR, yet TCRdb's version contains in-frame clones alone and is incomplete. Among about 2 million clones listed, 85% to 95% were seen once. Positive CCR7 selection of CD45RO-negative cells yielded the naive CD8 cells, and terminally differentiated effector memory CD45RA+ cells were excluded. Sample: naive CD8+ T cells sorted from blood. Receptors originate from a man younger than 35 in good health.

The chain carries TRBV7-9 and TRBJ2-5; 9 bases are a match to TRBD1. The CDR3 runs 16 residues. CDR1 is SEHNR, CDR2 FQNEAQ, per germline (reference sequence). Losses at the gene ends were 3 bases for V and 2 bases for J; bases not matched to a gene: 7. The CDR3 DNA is TGTGCCAGCAGCTTCGACAGGGGGGCACTACAAGAGACCCAGTACTTC. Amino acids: CASSFDRGALQETQYF. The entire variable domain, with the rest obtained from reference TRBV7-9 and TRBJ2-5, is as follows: DTGVSQNPRHKITKRGQNVTFRCDPISEHNRLYWYRQTLGQGPEFLTYFQNEAQLEKSRLLSDRFSAERPKGSFSTLEIQRTEQGDSAMYLCASSFDRGALQETQYFGPGTRLLVL.

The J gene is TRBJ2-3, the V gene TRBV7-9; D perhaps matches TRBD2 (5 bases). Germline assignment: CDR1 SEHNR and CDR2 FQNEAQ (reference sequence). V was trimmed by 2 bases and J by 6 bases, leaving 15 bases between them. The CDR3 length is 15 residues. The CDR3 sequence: CASSLFLAAADTQYF. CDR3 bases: TGTGCCAGCAGCTTATTCCTAGCAGCCGCGGATACGCAGTATTTT.

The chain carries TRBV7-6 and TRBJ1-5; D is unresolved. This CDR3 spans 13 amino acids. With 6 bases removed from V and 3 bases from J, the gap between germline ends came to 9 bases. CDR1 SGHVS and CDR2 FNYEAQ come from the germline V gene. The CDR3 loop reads CASSPSDNQPQHF. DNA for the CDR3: TGTGCCAGCAGTCCCTCGGACAATCAGCCCCAGCATTTT.

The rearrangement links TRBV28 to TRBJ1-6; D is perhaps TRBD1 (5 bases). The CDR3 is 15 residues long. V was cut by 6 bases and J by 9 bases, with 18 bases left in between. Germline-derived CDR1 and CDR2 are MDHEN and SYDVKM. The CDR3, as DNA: TGTGCCAGCAGAGCCCCCCAGGGAGAGCGTTCACCCCTCCACTTT. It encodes CASRAPQGERSPLHF.

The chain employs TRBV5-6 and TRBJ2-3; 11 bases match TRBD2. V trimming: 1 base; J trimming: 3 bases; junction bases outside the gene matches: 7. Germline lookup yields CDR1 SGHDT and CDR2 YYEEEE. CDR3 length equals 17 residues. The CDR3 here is CASSLLTSGAGTDTQYF. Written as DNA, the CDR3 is TGTGCCAGCAGCTTGTTGACTAGCGGGGCTGGAACAGATACGCAGTATTTT.

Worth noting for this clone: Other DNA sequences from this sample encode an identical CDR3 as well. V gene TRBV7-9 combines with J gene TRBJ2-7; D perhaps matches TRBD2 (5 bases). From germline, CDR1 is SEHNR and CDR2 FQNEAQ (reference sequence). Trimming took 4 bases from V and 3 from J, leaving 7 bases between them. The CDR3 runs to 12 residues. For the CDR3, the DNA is TGTGCCAGCAGCTCCGGGGACTACGAGCAGTACTTC. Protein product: CASSSGDYEQYF.

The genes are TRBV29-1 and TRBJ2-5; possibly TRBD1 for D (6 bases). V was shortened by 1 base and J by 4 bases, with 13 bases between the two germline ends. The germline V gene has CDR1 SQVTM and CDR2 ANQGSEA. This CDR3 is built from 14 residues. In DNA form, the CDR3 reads TGCAGCGTTGAAGCTACAGGGTGGACAGAGACCCAGTACTTC. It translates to CSVEATGWTETQYF.

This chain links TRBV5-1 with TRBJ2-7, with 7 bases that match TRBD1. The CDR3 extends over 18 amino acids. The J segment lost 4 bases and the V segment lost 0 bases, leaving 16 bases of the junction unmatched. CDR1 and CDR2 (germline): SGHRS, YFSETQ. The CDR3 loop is CASSLERARGREVYEQYF. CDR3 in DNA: TGCGCCAGCAGCTTGGAAAGGGCAAGGGGGCGCGAGGTTTACGAGCAGTACTTC.

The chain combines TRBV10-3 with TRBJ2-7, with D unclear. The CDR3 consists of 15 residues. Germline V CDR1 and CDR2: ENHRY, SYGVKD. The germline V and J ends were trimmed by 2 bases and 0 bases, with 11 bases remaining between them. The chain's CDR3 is CAISESQRSSYEQYF. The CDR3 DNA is TGTGCCATCAGTGAGAGTCAGAGGAGCTCCTACGAGCAGTACTTC.

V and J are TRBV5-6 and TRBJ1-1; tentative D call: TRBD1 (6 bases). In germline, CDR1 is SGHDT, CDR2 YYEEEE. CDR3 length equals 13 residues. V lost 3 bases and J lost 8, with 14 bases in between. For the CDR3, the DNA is TGTGCCAGCAGCTGGGGGGCGGGACAAGAAGCTTTCTTT. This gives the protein CASSWGAGQEAFF.

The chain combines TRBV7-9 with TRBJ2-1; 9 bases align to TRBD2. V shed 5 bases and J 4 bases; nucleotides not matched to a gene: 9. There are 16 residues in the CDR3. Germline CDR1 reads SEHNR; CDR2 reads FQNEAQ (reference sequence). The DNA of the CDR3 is TGTGCCAGCAGCCCTCCCGGGACTAGCAGTTACAATGAGCAGTTCTTC. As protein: CASSPPGTSSYNEQFF.

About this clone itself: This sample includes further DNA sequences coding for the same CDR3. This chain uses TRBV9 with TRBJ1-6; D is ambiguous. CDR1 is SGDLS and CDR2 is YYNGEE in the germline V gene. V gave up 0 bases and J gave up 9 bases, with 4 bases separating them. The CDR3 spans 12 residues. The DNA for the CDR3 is TGTGCCAGCAGCGTAGGAAGTTCACCCCTCCACTTT. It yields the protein CASSVGSSPLHF.

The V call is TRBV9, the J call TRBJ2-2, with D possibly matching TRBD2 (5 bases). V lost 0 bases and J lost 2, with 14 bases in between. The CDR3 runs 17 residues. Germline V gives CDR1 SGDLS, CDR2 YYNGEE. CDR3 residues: CASSVALERINTGELFF. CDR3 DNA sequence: TGTGCCAGCAGCGTAGCTCTCGAGCGGATAAACACCGGGGAGCTGTTTTTT. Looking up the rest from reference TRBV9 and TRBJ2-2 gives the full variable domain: DSGVTQTPKHLITATGQRVTLRCSPRSGDLSVYWYQQSLDQGLQFLIQYYNGEERAKGNILERFSAQQFPDLHSELNLSSLELGDSALYFCASSVALERINTGELFFGEGSRLTVL.

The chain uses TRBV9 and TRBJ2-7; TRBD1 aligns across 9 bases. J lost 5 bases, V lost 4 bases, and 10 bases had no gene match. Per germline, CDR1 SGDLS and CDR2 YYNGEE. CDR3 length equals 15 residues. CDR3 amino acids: CASSTLRDRVDEQYF. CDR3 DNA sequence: TGTGCCAGCAGCACCCTACGGGACAGGGTCGACGAGCAGTACTTC.

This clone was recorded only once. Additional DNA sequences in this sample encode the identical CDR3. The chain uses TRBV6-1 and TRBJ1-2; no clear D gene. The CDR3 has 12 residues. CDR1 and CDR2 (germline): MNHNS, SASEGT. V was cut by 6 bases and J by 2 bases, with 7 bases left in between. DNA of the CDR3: TGTGCCAGCAGGCAGGACAACTATGGCTACACCTTC. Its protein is CASRQDNYGYTF.

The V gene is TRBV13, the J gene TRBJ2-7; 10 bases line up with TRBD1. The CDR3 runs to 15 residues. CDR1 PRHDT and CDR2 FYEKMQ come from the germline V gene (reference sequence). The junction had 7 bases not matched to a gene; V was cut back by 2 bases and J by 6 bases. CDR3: CASSLKGQGISEQYF. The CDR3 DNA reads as TGTGCCAGCAGCTTAAAGGGACAGGGGATTTCCGAGCAGTACTTC.

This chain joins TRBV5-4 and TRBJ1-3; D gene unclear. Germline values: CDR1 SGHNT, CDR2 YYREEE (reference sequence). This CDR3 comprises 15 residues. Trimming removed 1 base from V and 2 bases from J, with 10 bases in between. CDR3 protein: CASSLRGKPGNTIYF. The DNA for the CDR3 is TGTGCCAGCAGCTTGCGGGGTAAACCTGGAAACACCATATATTTT.

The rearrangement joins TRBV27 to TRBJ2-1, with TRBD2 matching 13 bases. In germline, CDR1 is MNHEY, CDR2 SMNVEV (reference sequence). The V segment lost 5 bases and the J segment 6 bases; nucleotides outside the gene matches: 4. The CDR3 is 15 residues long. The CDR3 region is CASSIGTSGINEQFF. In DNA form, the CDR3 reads TGTGCCAGCAGTATCGGGACTAGCGGGATCAATGAGCAGTTCTTC.

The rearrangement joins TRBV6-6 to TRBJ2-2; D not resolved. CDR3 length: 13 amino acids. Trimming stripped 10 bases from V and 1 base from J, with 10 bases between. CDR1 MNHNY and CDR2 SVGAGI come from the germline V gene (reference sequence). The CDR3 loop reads CATLGMNTGELFF. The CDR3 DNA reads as TGTGCCACCTTAGGGATGAACACCGGGGAGCTGTTTTTT.

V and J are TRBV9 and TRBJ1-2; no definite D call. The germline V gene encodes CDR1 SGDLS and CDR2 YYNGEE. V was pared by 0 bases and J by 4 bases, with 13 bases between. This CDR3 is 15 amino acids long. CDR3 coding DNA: TGTGCCAGCAGCGTAGTAACAGAGGGCCCCTATGGCTACACCTTC. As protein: CASSVVTEGPYGYTF.